A selection of T cell receptor beta chains follows, all from one sample in a study of shared clonotypes between healthy human individuals. Repertoires were generated with immunoSEQ multiplex PCR, while TCRdb's copy carries only in-frame clones and drops some. This repertoire shows about 500,000 clones, approximately 71% found once; its top ten account for more than 10%. Sequenced: PBMCs. The receptors originated from a woman between 40 and 55 years old in good health. Some clones in this sample may be carry-over from other donors' samples. Each CDR3 is given with its conserved first and last residue. A D gene is named only where the DNA matches it firmly. Expanded clones are given a class, and other clones once, few, many or no size at all.

d_gene	abundance	v_gene	j_gene	CDR3aa	CDR3nt
-	-	TRBV29-1	TRBJ2-5	CSVDASGSQETQYF	TGCAGCGTTGACGCCAGCGGTAGCCAAGAGACCCAGTACTTC
-	-	TRBV13	TRBJ1-3	CASSLVPGSSGNTIYF	TGTGCCAGCAGCTTAGTTCCGGGGAGCTCTGGAAACACCATATATTTT
TRBD2	-	TRBV19	TRBJ2-2	CASSMRTSFGELFF	TGTGCCAGTAGTATGAGGACTAGTTTCGGGGAGCTGTTTTTT
TRBD1	-	TRBV27	TRBJ2-6	CASSIQGPGANVLTF	TGTGCCAGCAGCATACAGGGGCCCGGGGCCAACGTCCTGACTTTC
-	few	TRBV10-1	TRBJ1-2	CASSASGPYGYTF	TGCGCCAGCAGTGCGTCGGGGCCCTATGGCTACACCTTC
-	once	TRBV2	TRBJ2-7	CASSVDGQGGEQYF	TGTGCCAGCAGTGTGGACGGTCAGGGGGGAGAGCAGTACTTC
-	-	TRBV5-4	TRBJ2-1	CASSRPGLPSDEQFF	TGTGCCAGCAGCAGGCCGGGACTCCCTTCAGATGAGCAGTTCTTC
-	-	TRBV30	TRBJ2-7	CAWSPEGPEQYF	TGTGCCTGGAGTCCCGAAGGCCCCGAGCAGTACTTC
-	-	TRBV20-1	TRBJ2-1	CSARDSRWQFF	TGCAGTGCTAGAGATTCGAGGTGGCAGTTCTTC
-	few	TRBV7-2	TRBJ1-1	CASSLGDRRNTEAFF	TGTGCCAGCAGCTTGGGGGACCGAAGGAACACTGAAGCTTTCTTT
-	-	TRBV5-1	TRBJ1-1	CASSLAKLNTEAFF	TGCGCCAGCAGCTTGGCGAAATTGAACACTGAAGCTTTCTTT
TRBD2	-	TRBV4-2	TRBJ2-3	CASSQDPSGGGGTDTQYF	TGTGCCAGCAGCCAAGACCCTAGCGGGGGCGGTGGCACAGATACGCAGTATTTT
-	-	TRBV7-3	TRBJ1-1	CASSLVRGGDTEAFF	TGTGCCAGCAGCTTAGTGAGAGGGGGGGACACTGAAGCTTTCTTT
TRBD2	-	TRBV2	TRBJ2-1	CASSEVTSGSPDQFF	TGTGCCAGCAGTGAAGTTACTAGCGGGTCCCCTGATCAGTTCTTC
TRBD1	-	TRBV5-4	TRBJ1-1	CASSRTGIMNTEAFF	TGTGCCAGCAGCCGGACAGGGATCATGAACACTGAAGCTTTCTTT
-	-	TRBV9	TRBJ1-1	CASSVGRDEGPNTEAFF	TGTGCCAGCAGCGTAGGCCGTGATGAGGGGCCGAACACTGAAGCTTTCTTT
TRBD1	-	TRBV9	TRBJ1-2	CASSPGTGYYGYTF	TGTGCCAGCAGCCCCGGGACAGGGTACTATGGCTACACCTTC
-	-	TRBV28	TRBJ1-5	CASRSDRGYNQPQHF	TGTGCCAGCAGGAGCGATAGGGGGTACAATCAGCCCCAGCACTTT
-	-	TRBV6-5	TRBJ1-2	CASSAYRDPNYGYTF	TGTGCCAGCAGTGCGTACAGGGACCCTAACTATGGCTACACCTTC
TRBD1	-	TRBV5-1	TRBJ2-1	CASRGQGTRSSYNEQFF	TGCGCCAGCCGAGGACAGGGGACCCGTAGCTCCTACAATGAGCAGTTCTTC
-	-	TRBV11-2	TRBJ2-1	CASSLPGAKYNEQFF	TGTGCCAGCAGCTTACCTGGAGCTAAGTACAATGAGCAGTTCTTC
-	-	TRBV30	TRBJ2-7	CAWGRNEQYF	TGCGCCTGGGGTAGGAACGAGCAGTACTTC
-	-	TRBV7-2	TRBJ2-3	CASSLGTLILDTQYF	TGTGCCAGCAGCTTAGGAACCCTGATTCTAGATACGCAGTATTTT
-	once	TRBV30	TRBJ1-4	CACRGSVEKLFF	TGTGCCTGCAGGGGATCGGTTGAAAAACTGTTTTTT
-	-	TRBV9	TRBJ2-7	CASSPGLQVAYEQYF	TGTGCCAGCAGCCCTGGATTGCAGGTGGCCTACGAGCAGTACTTC
TRBD2	-	TRBV7-8	TRBJ2-1	CASSLLAGFGYNEQFF	TGTGCCAGCAGCTTACTAGCGGGATTCGGTTACAATGAGCAGTTCTTC
-	-	TRBV12-1	TRBJ1-5	CASSPAKQGRPQPQHF	TGTGCCAGCAGCCCCGCTAAACAGGGACGACCTCAGCCCCAGCATTTT
TRBD1	few	TRBV2	TRBJ1-5	CASSQDRGNQPQHF	TGTGCCAGCAGTCAAGACAGGGGGAATCAGCCCCAGCATTTT
TRBD1	-	TRBV5-1	TRBJ2-2	CASSQTQGAGGELFF	TGCGCCAGCAGTCAAACACAGGGGGCCGGCGGGGAGCTGTTTTTT
-	-	TRBV7-2	TRBJ1-2	CASSKGGATGYTF	TGTGCCAGCAGTAAAGGGGGGGCTACGGGCTACACCTTC
TRBD2	many	TRBV2	TRBJ2-7	CASSAGGAYEQYF	TGTGCCAGCAGTGCGGGAGGGGCCTACGAGCAGTACTTC
-	once	TRBV30	TRBJ2-3	CAWSLRDPGTDTQYF	TGTGCCTGGAGCCTTCGGGACCCAGGCACAGATACGCAGTATTTT
-	-	TRBV4-1	TRBJ1-4	CASSRWQAEKLFF	TGCGCCAGCAGCCGGTGGCAGGCCGAAAAACTGTTTTTT
TRBD1	-	TRBV5-8	TRBJ1-2	CASSLEAGDRALYGYTF	TGTGCCAGCAGCTTGGAGGCTGGGGACAGGGCCCTCTATGGCTACACCTTC
-	once	TRBV5-6	TRBJ1-2	CASSLFEDTPGYTF	TGTGCCAGCAGCTTGTTTGAGGACACCCCTGGCTACACCTTC
TRBD2	-	TRBV28	TRBJ2-5	CASSFPLAGGPGGETQYF	TGTGCCAGCAGTTTCCCCCTAGCGGGAGGGCCCGGTGGAGAGACCCAGTACTTC
TRBD1	many	TRBV7-2	TRBJ1-1	CASSRTGGTEAFF	TGTGCCAGCAGCCGGACAGGGGGCACTGAAGCTTTCTTT
-	-	TRBV1	TRBJ2-7	CTSSQPTPLTSGDPYEQYF	TGCACCAGCAGCCAGCCGACCCCCTTGACTAGCGGAGACCCCTACGAGCAGTACTTC
TRBD2	many	TRBV27	TRBJ2-3	CASSSRHSGTSDRGREYF	TGTGCCAGCAGTTCGCGCCACTCCGGGACTAGCGACCGGGGAAGGGAGTATTTT
TRBD2	-	TRBV7-6	TRBJ2-1	CASSPWTSGRSEQFF	TGTGCCAGCAGCCCTTGGACTAGCGGGAGGAGTGAGCAGTTCTTC
-	-	TRBV11-2	TRBJ2-2	CASSLVAGTYTGELFF	TGCGCCAGCAGCTTAGTAGCTGGGACCTACACCGGGGAGCTGTTTTTT
TRBD2	-	TRBV5-1	TRBJ2-1	CASSPAGLAHNEQFF	TGCGCCAGCAGCCCCGCGGGACTAGCGCACAATGAGCAGTTCTTC
TRBD2	-	TRBV28	TRBJ2-6	CASSLAGGSGANVLTF	TGTGCCAGCAGCCTAGCGGGAGGCTCTGGGGCCAACGTCCTGACTTTC
TRBD1	-	TRBV7-7	TRBJ2-5	CASSSVPTRTGDETQYF	TGTGCCAGCAGCTCCGTCCCCACACGGACAGGGGATGAGACCCAGTACTTC
TRBD1	once	TRBV7-9	TRBJ2-7	CASSSGTGSAYEQYF	TGTGCCAGCAGTTCCGGGACAGGGAGCGCCTACGAGCAGTACTTC
-	once	TRBV7-2	TRBJ2-3	CASSPGDSLADTQYF	TGTGCCAGCAGCCCAGGGGATTCCCTCGCAGATACGCAGTATTTT
-	once	TRBV10-3	TRBJ1-1	CAISDTGLNTEAFF	TGTGCCATCAGTGATACAGGGCTGAACACTGAAGCTTTCTTT
TRBD1	-	TRBV6-4	TRBJ1-5	CASPSFRDRVHQPQHF	TGTGCCAGCCCTTCATTTCGGGACAGGGTACATCAGCCCCAGCATTTT
TRBD1	-	TRBV5-1	TRBJ1-4	CASRQGTNEKLFF	TGCGCCAGCAGACAGGGGACTAATGAAAAACTGTTTTTT
-	-	TRBV6-4	TRBJ2-1	CASSDDRSSYNEQFF	TGTGCCAGCAGTGACGACAGAAGCTCCTACAATGAGCAGTTCTTC
-	once	TRBV5-1	TRBJ2-3	CASSLLGADTQYF	TGCGCCAGCAGCTTGTTGGGGGCAGATACGCAGTATTTT
-	-	TRBV9	TRBJ2-3	CASSVRGAEGVDTQYF	TGTGCCAGCAGCGTGAGAGGGGCGGAGGGCGTAGATACGCAGTATTTT
TRBD2	-	TRBV2	TRBJ2-1	CASSVPSTSGRLYEQFF	TGTGCCAGCAGTGTCCCCTCGACTAGCGGGAGACTCTATGAGCAGTTCTTC